This passage covers 3 T cell receptor beta chains from one sample sequenced in a study of blood T cell repertoires in COVID-19. Clones were read by immunoSEQ multiplex PCR, and TCRdb kept only the in-frame ones, dropping some. The table lists 200,000 to 300,000 clones, around 87% of them singletons. The material sequenced was peripheral blood. The receptor set was obtained from a woman aged 60 to 75 with COVID-19, enrolled during active disease.

The genes are TRBV7-2 and TRBJ1-6, with D perhaps matching TRBD1 (6 bases). This CDR3 has 11 residues. Between the trimmed V and J ends, which lost 5 bases and 15 bases, there was a span of 11 bases. Germline CDR1 reads SGHTA; CDR2 reads FQGNSA. In DNA form, the CDR3 reads TGTGCCAGCAGCACAGGGTTACTCCTCCACTTT. Encoded protein: CASSTGLLLHF.

A few counts support this clone. The V gene is TRBV7-7, the J gene TRBJ2-7, with TRBD2 matching over 9 bases. This CDR3 spans 15 amino acids. V was clipped by 1 base and J by 5 bases; unmatched bases: 6. Per the germline V gene, CDR1 is SSHAT and CDR2 is FNYEAQ (reference sequence). DNA for the CDR3: TGTGCCAGCAGCTTAGGGCGGGAGGGCACCCACGAGCAGTACTTC. Its protein is CASSLGREGTHEQYF.

The chain is built from TRBV19 and TRBJ2-3; 9 bases are shared with TRBD1. This CDR3 contains 14 residues. Trimming cost V 5 bases and J 7 bases; bases outside gene matches: 7. The germline V gene encodes CDR1 LNHDA and CDR2 SQIVND (reference sequence). CDR3 protein: CASSPGTGRNTQYF. The CDR3 DNA sequence: TGTGCCAGTAGTCCAGGGACAGGGCGAAATACGCAGTATTTT.